The present T cell receptor beta chain was sequenced within a study of blood T cell repertoires in COVID-19. The table came from immunoSEQ multiplex PCR; TCRdb's copy has only in-frame clones and leaves some out. Seen here are 180,000 or so clones, 81% observed once, and the top ten hold more than 9.5%. The TCR comes from a woman between 40 and 50 years old with COVID-19, enrolled during active disease. The sample taken for sequencing was peripheral blood.

CDR3 sequence reads: CASSLAGENEQFF. The CDR3 nucleotides are TGTGCCAGCAGCTTGGCCGGTGAGAATGAGCAGTTCTTC. This chain joins TRBV5-6 and TRBJ2-1; D not certain. Trimming took 0 bases from V and 7 from J, leaving 8 bases between them. This CDR3 is 13 amino acids long. Germline lookup yields CDR1 SGHDT and CDR2 YYEEEE.